This T cell receptor (beta chain) stems from a study of blood T cell repertoires in COVID-19. Study-wide context: Collection of acute and convalescent COVID-19 samples took place in the United States, Italy and Spain. The cDNA or gDNA used as material had been derived from T cells, B-cell-depleted T cells, or PBMCs.

Authors' methods: Reference gene primer amplification yielded estimated nucleated cell counts. Sequencing was performed with immunoSEQ multiplex PCR; in TCRdb, only in-frame clones are kept and a portion is missing. V and J calls and clone size are those listed in that table; D and trimming were worked out from the DNA. The table lists about 73,000 clones, about 91% of them singletons. This CDR3 contains 14 residues. The J gene is TRBJ1-6, the V gene TRBV21-1. TRBV21-1 is given as a pseudogene. What was sequenced was peripheral blood. The TCR originated in a man older than 75 with acute or convalescent COVID-19. As DNA, the CDR3 is TGTGCCAGCCGTTTCGGTTATTGCAATTCACCCCTCCACTTT. It encodes CASRFGYCNSPLHF.